The sequence of this TCR beta chain was determined in a study of CD4 T cells in relation to SARS-CoV-2 and coronaviruses. CD4+ T cells from unexposed donors were obtained before the COVID-19 pandemic (2011-2018). Isolation of CD4+ T cells took place after around 11 days in culture. On this clone: Its antigen is unknown.

V lost 7 bases to trimming and J lost 6 bases, with 20 bases between them. Germline assignment: CDR1 SGHDT and CDR2 YYEEEE. The CDR3 length is 14 residues. Profiling relied on immunoSEQ multiplex PCR, and the TCRdb table lists in-frame clones only, not all of them. The sample lists just over 15,000 clones, roughly 80% occurring once. The rearrangement uses TRBV5-6 and TRBJ2-7; tentatively, D is TRBD1 (5 bases). The sequence was collected from a human donor in good health. The source material was CD4+ T cells from PBMCs, cultured in vitro. The CDR3 loop reads CASGPQGPAREQYF. Here the CDR3 DNA reads TGTGCCAGCGGTCCCCAGGGCCCTGCCCGCGAGCAGTACTTC. The complete variable domain, with remaining parts taken from reference TRBV5-6 and TRBJ2-7, reads DAGVTQSPTHLIKTRGQQVTLRCSPKSGHDTVSWYQQALGQGPQFIFQYYEEEERQRGNFPDRFSGHQFPNYSSELNVNALLLGDSALYLCASGPQGPAREQYFGPGTRLTVT.